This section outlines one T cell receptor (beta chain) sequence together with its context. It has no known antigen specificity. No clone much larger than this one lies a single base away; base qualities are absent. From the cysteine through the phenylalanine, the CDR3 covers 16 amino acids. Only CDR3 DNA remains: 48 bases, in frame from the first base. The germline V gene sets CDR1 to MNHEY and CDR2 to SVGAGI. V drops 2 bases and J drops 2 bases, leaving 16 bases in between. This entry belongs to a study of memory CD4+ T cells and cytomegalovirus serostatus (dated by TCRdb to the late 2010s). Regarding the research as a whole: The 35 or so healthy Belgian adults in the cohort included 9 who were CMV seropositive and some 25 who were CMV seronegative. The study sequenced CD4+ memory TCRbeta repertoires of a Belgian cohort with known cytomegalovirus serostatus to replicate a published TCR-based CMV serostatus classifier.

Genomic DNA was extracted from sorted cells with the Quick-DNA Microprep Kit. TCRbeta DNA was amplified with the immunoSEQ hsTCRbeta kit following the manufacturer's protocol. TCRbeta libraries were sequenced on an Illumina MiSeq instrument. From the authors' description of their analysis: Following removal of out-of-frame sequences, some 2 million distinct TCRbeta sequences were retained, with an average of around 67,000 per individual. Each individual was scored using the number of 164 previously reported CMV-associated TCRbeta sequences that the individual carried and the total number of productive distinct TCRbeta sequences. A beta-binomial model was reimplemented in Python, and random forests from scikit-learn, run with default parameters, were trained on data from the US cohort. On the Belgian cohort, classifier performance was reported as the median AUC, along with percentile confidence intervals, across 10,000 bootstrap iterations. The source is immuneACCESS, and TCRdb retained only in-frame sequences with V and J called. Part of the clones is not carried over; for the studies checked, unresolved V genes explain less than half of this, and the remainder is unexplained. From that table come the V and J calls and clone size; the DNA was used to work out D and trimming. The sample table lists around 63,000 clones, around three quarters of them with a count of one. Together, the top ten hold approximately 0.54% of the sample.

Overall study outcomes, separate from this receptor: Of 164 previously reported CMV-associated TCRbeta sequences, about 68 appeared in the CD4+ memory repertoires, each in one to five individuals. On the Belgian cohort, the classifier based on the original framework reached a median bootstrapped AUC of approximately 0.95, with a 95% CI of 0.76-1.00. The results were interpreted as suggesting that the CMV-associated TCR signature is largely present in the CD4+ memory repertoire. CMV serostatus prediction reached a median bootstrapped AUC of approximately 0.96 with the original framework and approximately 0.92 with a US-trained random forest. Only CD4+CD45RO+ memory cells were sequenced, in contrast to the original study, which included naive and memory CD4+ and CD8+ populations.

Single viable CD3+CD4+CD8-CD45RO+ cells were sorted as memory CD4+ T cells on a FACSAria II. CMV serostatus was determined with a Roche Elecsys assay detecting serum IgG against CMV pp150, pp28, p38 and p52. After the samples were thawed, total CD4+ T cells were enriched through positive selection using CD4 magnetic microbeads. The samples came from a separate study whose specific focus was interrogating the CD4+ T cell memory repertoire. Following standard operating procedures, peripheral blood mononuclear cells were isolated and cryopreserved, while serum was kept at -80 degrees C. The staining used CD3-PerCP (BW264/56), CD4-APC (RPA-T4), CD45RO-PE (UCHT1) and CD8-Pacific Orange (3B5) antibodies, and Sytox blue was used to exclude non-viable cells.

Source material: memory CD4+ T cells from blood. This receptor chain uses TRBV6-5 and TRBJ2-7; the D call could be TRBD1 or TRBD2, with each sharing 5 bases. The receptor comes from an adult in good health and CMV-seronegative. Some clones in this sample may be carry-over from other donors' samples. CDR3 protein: CASSYRGYGAAYEQYF. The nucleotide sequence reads TGTGCCAGCAGTTACCGAGGTTACGGGGCGGCCTACGAGCAGTACTTC.